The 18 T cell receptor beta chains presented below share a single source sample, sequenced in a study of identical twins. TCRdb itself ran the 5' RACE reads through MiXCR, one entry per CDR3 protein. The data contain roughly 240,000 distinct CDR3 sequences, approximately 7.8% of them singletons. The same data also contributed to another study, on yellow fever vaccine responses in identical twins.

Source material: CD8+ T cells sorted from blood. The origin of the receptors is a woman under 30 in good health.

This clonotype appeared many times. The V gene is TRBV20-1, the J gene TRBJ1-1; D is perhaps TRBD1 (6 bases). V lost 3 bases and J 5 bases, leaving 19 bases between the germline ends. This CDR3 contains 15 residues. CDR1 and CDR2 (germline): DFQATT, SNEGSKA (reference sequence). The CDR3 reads CSARSDADRHTEAFF. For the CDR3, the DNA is TGCAGTGCTAGGAGCGACGCCGACAGGCATACTGAAGCTTTCTTT.

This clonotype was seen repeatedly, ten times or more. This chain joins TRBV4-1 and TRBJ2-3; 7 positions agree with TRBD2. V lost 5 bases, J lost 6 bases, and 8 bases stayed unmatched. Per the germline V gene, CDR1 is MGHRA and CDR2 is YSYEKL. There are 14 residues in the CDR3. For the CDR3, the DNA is TGCGCCAGCAGCTTAGGGGAGGGTCGGGATACGCAGTATTTT. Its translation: CASSLGEGRDTQYF.

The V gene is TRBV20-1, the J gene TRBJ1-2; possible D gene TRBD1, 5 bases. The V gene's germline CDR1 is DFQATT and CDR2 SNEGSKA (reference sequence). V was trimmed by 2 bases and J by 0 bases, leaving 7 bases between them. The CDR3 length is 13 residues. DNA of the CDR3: TGCAGTGCTAGAAGGGACGCTAACTATGGCTACACCTTC. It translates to CSARRDANYGYTF.

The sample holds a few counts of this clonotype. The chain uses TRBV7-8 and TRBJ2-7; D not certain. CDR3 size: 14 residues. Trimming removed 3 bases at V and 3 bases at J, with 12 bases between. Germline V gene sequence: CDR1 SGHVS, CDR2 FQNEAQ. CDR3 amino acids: CASSFYRGNYEQYF. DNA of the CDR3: TGTGCCAGCAGCTTCTATCGTGGGAACTACGAGCAGTACTTC.

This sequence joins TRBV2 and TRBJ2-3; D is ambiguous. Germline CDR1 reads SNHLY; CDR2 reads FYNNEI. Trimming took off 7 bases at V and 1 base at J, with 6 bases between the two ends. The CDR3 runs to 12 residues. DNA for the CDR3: TGTGCCAGCATCCCCGGCACAGATACGCAGTATTTT. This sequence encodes CASIPGTDTQYF. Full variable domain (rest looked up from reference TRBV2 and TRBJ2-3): EPEVTQTPSHQVTQMGQEVILRCVPISNHLYFYWYRQILGQKVEFLVSFYNNEISEKSEIFDDQFSVERPDGSNFTLKIRSTKLEDSAMYFCASIPGTDTQYFGPGTRLTVL.

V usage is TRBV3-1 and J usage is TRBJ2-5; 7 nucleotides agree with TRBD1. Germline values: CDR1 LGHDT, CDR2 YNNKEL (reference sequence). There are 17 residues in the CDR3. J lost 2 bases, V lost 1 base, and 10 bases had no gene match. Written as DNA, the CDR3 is TGTGCCAGCAGCCAAGGAACTTCGACAGGGTTTCAAGAGACCCAGTACTTC. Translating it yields CASSQGTSTGFQETQYF.

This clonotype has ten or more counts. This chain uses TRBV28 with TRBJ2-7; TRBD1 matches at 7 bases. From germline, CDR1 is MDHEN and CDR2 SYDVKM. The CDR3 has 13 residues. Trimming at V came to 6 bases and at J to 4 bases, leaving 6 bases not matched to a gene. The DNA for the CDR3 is TGTGCCAGCAGCGAGACAGGGAAATACGAGCAGTACTTC. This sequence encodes CASSETGKYEQYF.

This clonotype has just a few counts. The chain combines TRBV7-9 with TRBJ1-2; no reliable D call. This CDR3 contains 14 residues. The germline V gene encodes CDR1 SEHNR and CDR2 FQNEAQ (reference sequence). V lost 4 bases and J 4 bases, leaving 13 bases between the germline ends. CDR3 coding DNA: TGTGCCAGCAGCTCCCCGGCGGGAGGCTATGGCTACACCTTC. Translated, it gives CASSSPAGGYGYTF.

This CDR3 is CASSRDKTGLVSPLHF. The CDR3 bases are TGTGCCAGCAGCCGGGACAAAACTGGTCTGGTTTCACCCCTCCACTTT. The V gene is TRBV12-3 or TRBV12-4, the J gene TRBJ1-6, with D maybe TRBD1 (6 bases). The V and J ends lost 6 bases and 9 bases respectively, with 21 bases between them. This CDR3 comprises 16 residues.

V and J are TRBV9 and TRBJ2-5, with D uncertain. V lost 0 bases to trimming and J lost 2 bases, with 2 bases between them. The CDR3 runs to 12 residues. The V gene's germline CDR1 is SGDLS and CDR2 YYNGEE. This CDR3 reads CASSVDQETQYF. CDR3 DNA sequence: TGTGCCAGCAGCGTAGATCAAGAGACCCAGTACTTC.

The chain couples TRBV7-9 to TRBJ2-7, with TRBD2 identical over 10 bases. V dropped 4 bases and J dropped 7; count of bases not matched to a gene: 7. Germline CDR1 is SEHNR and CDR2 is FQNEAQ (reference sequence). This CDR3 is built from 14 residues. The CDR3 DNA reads TGTGCCAGCAGCTCCGGGACTAGCGACCGGGAGCAGTACGTC. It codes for CASSSGTSDREQYV.

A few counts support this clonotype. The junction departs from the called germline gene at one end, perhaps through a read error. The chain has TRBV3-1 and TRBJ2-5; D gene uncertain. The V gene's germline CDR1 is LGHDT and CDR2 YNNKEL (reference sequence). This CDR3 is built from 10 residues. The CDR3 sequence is CASSQDLLAF. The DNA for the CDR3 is TGTGCCAGCAGCCAAGATCTTCTGGCCTTC.

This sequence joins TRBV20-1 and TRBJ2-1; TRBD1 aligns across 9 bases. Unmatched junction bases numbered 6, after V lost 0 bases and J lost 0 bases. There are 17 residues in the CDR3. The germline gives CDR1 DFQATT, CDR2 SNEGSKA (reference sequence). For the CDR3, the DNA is TGCAGTGCTAGAGAACAGGGGGCCCTCCTCTCCTACAATGAGCAGTTCTTC. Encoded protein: CSAREQGALLSYNEQFF.

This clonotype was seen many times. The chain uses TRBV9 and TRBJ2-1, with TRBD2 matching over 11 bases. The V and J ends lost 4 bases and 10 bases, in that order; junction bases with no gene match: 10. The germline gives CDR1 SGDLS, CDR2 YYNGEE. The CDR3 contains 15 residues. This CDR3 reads CASSLASGGLLEQFF. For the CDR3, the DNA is TGTGCCAGCAGCCTAGCTAGCGGGGGGCTGTTAGAGCAGTTCTTC.

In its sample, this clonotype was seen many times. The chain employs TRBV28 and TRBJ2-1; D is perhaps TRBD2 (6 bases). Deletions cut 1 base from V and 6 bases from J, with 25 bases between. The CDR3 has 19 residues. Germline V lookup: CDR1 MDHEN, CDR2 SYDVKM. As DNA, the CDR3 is TGTGCCAGCAGTTTATATGTGGGGGGTATCGGCTTAGGTGGCAATGAGCAGTTCTTC. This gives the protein CASSLYVGGIGLGGNEQFF.

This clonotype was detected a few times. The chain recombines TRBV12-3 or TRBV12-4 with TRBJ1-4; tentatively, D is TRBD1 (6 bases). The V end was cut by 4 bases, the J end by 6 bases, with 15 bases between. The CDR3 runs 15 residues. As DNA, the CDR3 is TGTGCCAGCAGTTCAATACAGGGCCTTGATGAAAAACTGTTTTTT. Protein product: CASSSIQGLDEKLFF.

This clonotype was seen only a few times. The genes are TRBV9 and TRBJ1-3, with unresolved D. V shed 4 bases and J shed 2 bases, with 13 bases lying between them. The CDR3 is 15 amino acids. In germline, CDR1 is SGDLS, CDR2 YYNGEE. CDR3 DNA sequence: TGTGCCAGCAGCCCCGGGAGCCGCGCTGGAAACACCATATATTTT. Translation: CASSPGSRAGNTIYF.

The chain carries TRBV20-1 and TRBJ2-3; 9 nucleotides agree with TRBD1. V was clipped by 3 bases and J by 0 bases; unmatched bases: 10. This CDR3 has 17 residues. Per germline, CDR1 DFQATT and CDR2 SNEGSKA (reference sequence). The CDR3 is CSASPPQDRGSTDTQYF. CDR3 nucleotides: TGCAGTGCTAGTCCACCTCAAGACAGGGGGAGCACAGATACGCAGTATTTT.